Listed below are T cell receptor beta chains from one sample, sequenced in a study of blood T cell repertoires in COVID-19. The assay was immunoSEQ multiplex PCR, and TCRdb's table has in-frame clones only and misses some. The sample records about 200,000 clones, around 80% being singletons. The sequenced sample consisted of peripheral blood. All receptors derive from a woman aged 60-70 years with COVID-19, enrolled during active disease. Both conserved end residues are part of each CDR3. The D gene is left open where the match is weak. Some rows have no size entry. The others give once, few or many, or a class for an expanded clone.

D	V	size	J	CDR3	DNA
TRBD1	TRBV7-3	NA	TRBJ1-1	CASSGQGATEAFF	TGTGCCAGCTCGGGACAGGGGGCGACTGAAGCTTTCTTT
TRBD2	TRBV6-5	NA	TRBJ2-2	CASSYEAGGTGELFF	TGTGCCAGCAGTTACGAAGCGGGAGGGACCGGGGAGCTGTTTTTT
TRBD1	TRBV28	NA	TRBJ1-2	CASSLYRGYGYTF	TGTGCCAGCAGTTTATACAGGGGCTATGGCTACACCTTC
TRBD1	TRBV18	few	TRBJ1-2	CASASDLRTGDSTAF	TGTGCCAGCGCATCCGATCTTAGGACAGGGGATTCCACGGCCTTC
TRBD2	TRBV5-1	NA	TRBJ2-2	CASSRSSGGNTGELFF	TGCGCCAGCAGCCGGTCAAGCGGGGGCAACACCGGGGAGCTGTTTTTT
NA	TRBV19	few	TRBJ1-1	CASSPRRGGNTEAFF	TGTGCCAGTAGCCCCCGGCGGGGAGGAAACACTGAAGCTTTCTTT
TRBD2	TRBV15	NA	TRBJ2-5	CATSRGSSGETQYF	TGTGCCACCAGCAGGGGGTCTAGCGGGGAGACCCAGTACTTC
TRBD2	TRBV11-2	NA	TRBJ2-1	CASSLASGGAYEQFF	TGTGCCAGCAGCTTAGCTAGCGGGGGGGCTTATGAGCAGTTCTTC
TRBD1	TRBV7-3	NA	TRBJ2-1	CASTSGQGAPREQFF	TGTGCCAGCACCTCGGGACAGGGGGCCCCTAGGGAGCAGTTCTTC
NA	TRBV19	NA	TRBJ2-2	CATSFQSGELFF	TGTGCCACCTCATTTCAGTCCGGGGAGCTGTTTTTT
TRBD1	TRBV25-1	NA	TRBJ2-3	CASGLQGASTDTQYF	TGTGCCAGCGGTTTACAGGGGGCTAGCACAGATACGCAGTATTTT
NA	TRBV30	NA	TRBJ2-2	CAWSVGRNTGELFF	TGTGCCTGGAGTGTGGGCAGGAACACCGGGGAGCTGTTTTTT
NA	TRBV21-1	NA	TRBJ1-2	CASSTKGGDRPADYGYTF	TGTGCCAGCAGCACTAAAGGGGGGGACAGGCCAGCCGACTATGGCTACACCTTC
NA	TRBV27	NA	TRBJ2-1	CASSFRSLGLRNEQFF	TGTGCCAGCAGTTTTCGTAGTCTGGGACTTCGAAATGAGCAGTTCTTC
TRBD2	TRBV7-6	NA	TRBJ2-2	CASSPVAGVPGELFF	TGTGCCAGCAGCCCAGTAGCGGGAGTTCCCGGGGAGCTGTTTTTT
NA	TRBV30	NA	TRBJ1-6	CAWRLNSFNSPLHF	TGTGCCTGGAGGCTGAACTCCTTCAATTCACCCCTCCACTTT
TRBD2	TRBV3-1/TRBV3-2	few	TRBJ2-3	CASSPTSGGVTDTQYF	TGTGCCAGCAGTCCCACTAGCGGGGGAGTTACAGATACGCAGTATTTT
NA	TRBV14	NA	TRBJ1-1	CASSPRMNTEAFF	TGTGCCAGCAGCCCCAGAATGAACACTGAAGCTTTCTTT
NA	TRBV19	NA	TRBJ1-1	CASRTDRLNTEAFF	TGTGCCAGTAGGACCGACAGATTGAACACTGAAGCTTTCTTT
TRBD1	TRBV7-3	once	TRBJ1-2	CASSLNRGGDGYTF	TGTGCCAGCAGCTTAAACAGGGGAGGAGATGGCTACACCTTC
NA	TRBV4-2	NA	TRBJ2-1	CASSQDRGSNEQFF	TGTGCCAGCAGCCAAGATCGGGGGAGCAATGAGCAGTTCTTC
NA	TRBV14	NA	TRBJ2-7	CASSRGIYEQYF	TGTGCCAGCAGCCGCGGCATCTACGAGCAGTACTTC
TRBD1	TRBV4-1	NA	TRBJ2-2	CASSQYGTGTANTGELFF	TGCGCCAGCAGCCAATACGGAACCGGGACAGCGAACACCGGGGAGCTGTTTTTT
NA	TRBV5-1	NA	TRBJ2-3	CASGEAPGNTDTQYF	TGCGCCAGCGGAGAAGCACCAGGGAATACAGATACGCAGTATTTT
NA	TRBV2	few	TRBJ1-2	CASSEARASPTF	TGTGCCAGCAGCGAGGCCAGGGCTTCACCGACCTTC
TRBD2	TRBV5-4	NA	TRBJ2-5	CASRLGLAGAYQETQYF	TGTGCCAGCAGACTCGGACTAGCGGGGGCCTACCAAGAGACCCAGTACTTC
TRBD1	TRBV29-1	NA	TRBJ1-4	CSVGQAGEKLFF	TGCAGCGTGGGACAGGCTGGTGAAAAACTGTTTTTT
TRBD1	TRBV27	NA	TRBJ2-5	CASSFSTGGETQYF	TGTGCCAGCAGTTTTTCGACAGGGGGTGAGACCCAGTACTTC
TRBD1	TRBV28	NA	TRBJ1-2	CASSGTAPNYGYTF	TGTGCCAGCAGTGGGACAGCTCCTAACTATGGCTACACCTTC
NA	TRBV5-4	NA	TRBJ2-7	CASSLNSGSYEQYF	TGTGCCAGCAGCTTGAACAGTGGCTCCTACGAGCAGTACTTC
NA	TRBV7-3	NA	TRBJ2-3	CASSPNRATDTQYF	TGTGCCAGCAGCCCGAACAGGGCAACGGATACGCAGTATTTT
TRBD1	TRBV24-1	NA	TRBJ2-1	CATSDPTGTGFAGQFF	TGTGCCACCAGTGACCCCACCGGGACAGGATTCGCTGGGCAGTTCTTC
NA	TRBV4-2	once	TRBJ2-2	CASSQPPGLRIRADTGELFF	TGTGCCAGCAGCCAACCCCCGGGACTTCGAATTAGGGCGGACACCGGGGAGCTGTTTTTT
TRBD1	TRBV9	NA	TRBJ2-5	CASSGTGGERQETQYF	TGTGCCAGCAGCGGAACAGGGGGCGAGCGCCAAGAGACCCAGTACTTC
TRBD1	TRBV5-5	NA	TRBJ1-5	CASSLGKQGIYSNQPQHF	TGTGCCAGCAGCTTGGGGAAACAGGGGATTTATAGCAATCAGCCCCAGCATTTT
TRBD1	TRBV14	NA	TRBJ1-5	CASSSRGQGLNQPQHF	TGTGCCAGCAGCTCCCGAGGACAGGGTTTGAATCAGCCCCAGCATTTT
TRBD2	TRBV27	once	TRBJ2-1	CASRPLAGVSNEQFF	TGTGCCAGCAGGCCACTAGCGGGAGTGTCCAATGAGCAGTTCTTC